This section outlines one TCR beta chain sequence together with its context. The antigen remains unidentified. The data stem from a study of T cell repertoires in cytomegalovirus infection. The overall study: CMV epitopes that were recently identified and HLA-C-restricted were used alongside well-studied HLA-B-restricted ones. Public TCR beta signatures indicated both CMV infection and matching HLA type. Study-level results: Carriers of CMV plus the relevant HLA were identified by cumulative public TCR beta family frequency. Dominating the ex vivo response were TCR beta clonotypes that were CMV-specific and HLA-C-restricted.

Using its own MiXCR run on the reads, TCRdb lists one record per CDR3 protein. Of approximately 300,000 distinct CDR3 sequences detected, 20% to 25% appear once; the ten largest clones hold approximately 12%. The receptor was derived from a human donor in good health (CMV status not recorded). Some clones in this sample may be carry-over from other donors' samples. The material was cultured PBMCs, obtained from culture after CMV antigen stimulation.

CDR3 sequence (DNA): TGTGCCAGCAGCACCACAGGGGGAAATACGCAGTATTTT. Its translation: CASSTTGGNTQYF. The chain is built from TRBV12-3 or TRBV12-4 and TRBJ2-3, with 8 bases aligning to TRBD1. The J segment lost 7 bases and the V segment lost 6 bases, leaving 6 bases of the junction unmatched. The CDR3 is made up of 13 amino acids.